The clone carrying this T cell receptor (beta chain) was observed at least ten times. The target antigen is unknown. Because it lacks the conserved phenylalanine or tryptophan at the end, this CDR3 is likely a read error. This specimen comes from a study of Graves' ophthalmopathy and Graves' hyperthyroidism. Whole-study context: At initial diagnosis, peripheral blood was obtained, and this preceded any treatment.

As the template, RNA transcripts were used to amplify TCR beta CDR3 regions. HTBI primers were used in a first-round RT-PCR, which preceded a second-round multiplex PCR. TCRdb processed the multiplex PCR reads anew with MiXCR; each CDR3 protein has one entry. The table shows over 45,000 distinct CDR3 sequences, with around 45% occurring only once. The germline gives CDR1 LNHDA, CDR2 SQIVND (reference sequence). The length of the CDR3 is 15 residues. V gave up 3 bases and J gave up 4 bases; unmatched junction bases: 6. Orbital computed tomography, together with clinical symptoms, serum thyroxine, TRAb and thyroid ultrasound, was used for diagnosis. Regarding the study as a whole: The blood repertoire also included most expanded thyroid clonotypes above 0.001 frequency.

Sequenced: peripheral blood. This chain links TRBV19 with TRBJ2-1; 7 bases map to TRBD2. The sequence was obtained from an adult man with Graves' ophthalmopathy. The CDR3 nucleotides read TGTGCCAGTAGTATGATGCGGGGGTTGTACAATGAGCAGTTCCTC. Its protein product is CASSMMRGLYNEQFL.